The source of this T cell receptor beta chain is a study of control samples from healthy donors and cancer patients. The method was immunoSEQ multiplex PCR; TCRdb's version includes in-frame clones alone and lacks a portion of them. The table lists roughly 130,000 clones, roughly 92% of them singletons. The CDR3 loop spans 17 amino acids. The germline CDR1 and CDR2 sequences are MNHEY and SVGEGT. V lost 4 bases to trimming and J lost 5 bases, with 21 bases between them. This sequence joins TRBV6-2 or TRBV6-3 and TRBJ2-1, with TRBD2 as a possible D gene (6 bases). Sequenced sample: blood. The source is a man younger than 40 in good health. The CDR3 region is CASSSPRLGNADNEQFF. As DNA, the CDR3 is TGTGCCAGCAGTTCCCCCAGACTAGGTAATGCGGACAATGAGCAGTTCTTC.